Shown below are 4 T cell receptor beta chains from a single sample sequenced in a study of CD8+CD57+ T cells in acquired aplastic anemia. Sequencing was done on patients that had shown CD8+CD57+ cell expansion by flow cytometry. According to the study, genomic DNA was the template for TCR beta VDJ and CDR3 profiling. A single record per CDR3 protein comes from TCRdb applying MiXCR to the reads. This table holds 160,000 or so distinct CDR3 sequences, around half found once. The material sequenced was sorted CD4+, CD8+, or CD8+CD57+ T cells (not recorded which) from PBMCs. These receptors were collected from a human donor with aplastic anemia.

This clonotype was seen repeatedly, ten times or more. The V call is TRBV11-2, the J call TRBJ1-5; TRBD1 matches at 10 bases. The CDR3 runs 17 residues. The germline gives CDR1 SGHAT, CDR2 FQNNGV. Trimming cost V 5 bases and J 5 bases; bases outside gene matches: 12. DNA of the CDR3: TGTGCCAGCAGCCAAAAAGGACAGGGGGATATCGATCAGCCCCAGCATTTT. Residues: CASSQKGQGDIDQPQHF. The full variable domain, in which reference TRBV11-2 and TRBJ1-5 provide the parts outside the CDR3, is EAGVAQSPRYKIIEKRQSVAFWCNPISGHATLYWYQQILGQGPKLLIQFQNNGVVDDSQLPKDRFSAERLKGVDSTLKIQPAKLEDSAVYLCASSQKGQGDIDQPQHFGDGTRLSIL.

This chain connects TRBV4-1 to TRBJ1-2, with TRBD1 identical over 9 bases. Germline CDR1 reads MGHRA; CDR2 reads YSYEKL. The CDR3 consists of 15 residues. V shed 1 base and J 8 bases; nucleotides not matched to a gene: 8. The CDR3 DNA sequence: TGCGCCAGCAGCCAAGGCTATGGGGGACAGGGAGGCTACACCTTC. Translating it yields CASSQGYGGQGGYTF.

This chain uses TRBV6-1 with TRBJ1-5; tentatively, D is TRBD1 (6 bases). The CDR3 has 17 residues. The V and J ends lost 6 bases and 2 bases respectively, with 20 bases between them. Per the germline V gene, CDR1 is MNHNS and CDR2 is SASEGT. CDR3 DNA sequence: TGTGCCAGCAGGGAGCCCAAAACAGGGTGGCGCAATCAGCCCCAGCATTTT. Amino acids: CASREPKTGWRNQPQHF.

This clonotype was seen repeatedly, ten times or more. V gene TRBV30 combines with J gene TRBJ1-6; D remains ambiguous. V shed 0 bases and J shed 10 bases, with 10 bases lying between them. Per germline, CDR1 GTSNPN and CDR2 SVGIG (reference sequence). The CDR3 sequence is 13 residues long. CDR3 residues: CAWSVLRESPLHF. In DNA, the CDR3 is TGTGCCTGGAGTGTACTCCGCGAATCACCCCTCCACTTT.